The 14 T cell receptor beta chains in this list originate from one sample, sequenced in a study of T cell repertoires and HLA-DP antigens. Clones were read by immunoSEQ multiplex PCR, and TCRdb kept only the in-frame ones, dropping some. The data show some 89,000 clones, about 89% seen once. Their target antigens are unknown. Source material: CD4+ T cells from PBMCs. These receptor sequences come from a man in his fifties in good health and CMV-seronegative.

A single count supports this clone. The V and J genes are TRBV6-1 and TRBJ2-5; D ambiguous. Germline V lookup: CDR1 MNHNS, CDR2 SASEGT. The V end lost 1 base, the J end lost 9 bases, and 12 bases lay between the germline ends. This CDR3 is built from 13 residues. CDR3 region: CASSEGHGGAQYF. Here the CDR3 DNA reads TGTGCCAGCAGTGAAGGACACGGTGGGGCCCAGTACTTC.

The V and J genes are TRBV6-5 and TRBJ1-5, with D unresolved. Trimming left V 4 bases short and J 2 bases short, with 12 bases between. Germline V gene data show CDR1 as MNHEY and CDR2 as SVGAGI. CDR3 length: 15 residues. CDR3 loop: CASSSQSGGNQPQHF. The DNA for the CDR3 is TGTGCCAGCAGTTCCCAATCGGGTGGCAATCAGCCCCAGCATTTT.

The chain is built from TRBV7-9 and TRBJ2-3; 7 bases fit TRBD1. The CDR3 length is 14 residues. Germline V gene sequence: CDR1 SEHNR, CDR2 FQNEAQ (reference sequence). J lost 2 bases, V lost 3 bases, and 2 bases had no gene match. CDR3: CASSLGQYTDTQYF. The CDR3 DNA sequence: TGTGCCAGCAGCTTGGGACAGTACACAGATACGCAGTATTTT.

The chain is built from TRBV4-1 and TRBJ2-1; no clear D gene. The V gene lost 2 bases and the J gene lost 7 bases, with 9 bases spanning the gap. There are 13 residues in the CDR3. Per the germline V gene, CDR1 is MGHRA and CDR2 is YSYEKL. CDR3 bases: TGCGCCAGCAGCCAATTCCCAGAGAATGAGCAGTTCTTC. Encoded protein: CASSQFPENEQFF.

The chain carries TRBV10-1 and TRBJ1-5; D not certain. Germline V gives CDR1 WNHNN, CDR2 SYGVQD (reference sequence). CDR3 length: 15 amino acids. Trimming removed 0 bases at V and 0 bases at J, with 6 bases between. The CDR3 loop is CASSESGYSNQPQHF. Here the CDR3 DNA reads TGCGCCAGCAGTGAGTCGGGATATAGCAATCAGCCCCAGCATTTT.

This rearrangement joins TRBV19 to TRBJ2-7, with D perhaps matching TRBD1 (6 bases). CDR1 is LNHDA, CDR2 SQIVND, per germline (reference sequence). The germline V and J ends were trimmed by 2 bases and 1 base, with 15 bases remaining between them. This CDR3 has 16 amino acids. The CDR3 region has the DNA TGTGCCAGTAGTATAAGATCGGGCCAGGGGTCCTACGAGCAGTACTTC. Protein: CASSIRSGQGSYEQYF.

The chain couples TRBV7-2 to TRBJ1-3, with TRBD1 matching over 8 bases. CDR3 length equals 15 residues. V dropped 6 bases and J dropped 4; count of bases not matched to a gene: 8. Germline V lookup: CDR1 SGHTA, CDR2 FQGNSA. The CDR3 loop reads CASSRIQGAGNTIYF. CDR3 DNA: TGTGCCAGCAGTCGAATTCAGGGGGCAGGAAACACCATATATTTT.

This clone has a handful of counts. This sequence joins TRBV6-5 and TRBJ2-1; tentatively, D is TRBD2 (6 bases). CDR3 size: 16 residues. Per germline, CDR1 MNHEY and CDR2 SVGAGI. Trimming left V 4 bases short and J 5 bases short, with 18 bases between. This CDR3 is CASSFTTGRGNNEQFF. For the CDR3, the DNA is TGTGCCAGCAGTTTCACCACCGGGAGAGGTAACAATGAGCAGTTCTTC.

Only one count was recorded for this clone. The genes are TRBV29-1 and TRBJ2-3; TRBD1 matches at 9 bases. Germline CDR1 and CDR2: SQVTM and ANQGSEA. This CDR3 comprises 14 residues. J was trimmed by 3 bases and V by 6 bases; bases with no gene match: 7. CDR3 loop: CSVKDRGLTDTQYF. The CDR3, as DNA: TGCAGCGTCAAGGACAGGGGATTAACAGATACGCAGTATTTT.

J is TRBJ2-4 and V is TRBV28; maybe TRBD1 (6 bases). CDR1 MDHEN and CDR2 SYDVKM come from the germline V gene. V was pared by 3 bases and J by 4 bases, with 10 bases between. The CDR3 is made up of 14 amino acids. The CDR3 here is CASSFRGKKNIQYF. DNA of the CDR3: TGTGCCAGCAGTTTTAGGGGGAAGAAAAACATTCAGTACTTC.

J is TRBJ2-3 and V is TRBV15, with TRBD2 matching over 11 bases. The germline CDR1 and CDR2 sequences are LNHNV and YYDKDF (reference sequence). The trim removed 0 bases at V and 4 bases at J, leaving 0 bases unmatched. There are 15 residues in the CDR3. The CDR3: CATSRDSGGADTQYF. Written as DNA, the CDR3 is TGTGCCACCAGCAGAGATAGCGGGGGGGCAGATACGCAGTATTTT.

This chain joins TRBV6-1 and TRBJ2-3; no clear D gene. The CDR3 runs to 15 residues. The V end was cut by 3 bases, the J end by 5 bases, with 15 bases between. Germline assignment: CDR1 MNHNS and CDR2 SASEGT. The CDR3 DNA reads as TGTGCCAGCAGTGACCGACAAGGAAGGGTAGATACGCAGTATTTT. This gives the protein CASSDRQGRVDTQYF.

The chain employs TRBV6-5 and TRBJ2-3; TRBD2 matches at 8 bases. The J segment lost 5 bases and the V segment lost 10 bases, leaving 8 bases of the junction unmatched. Germline CDR1 reads MNHEY; CDR2 reads SVGAGI. The CDR3 spans 13 residues. CDR3 amino acids: CATHAGGIDTQYF. DNA of the CDR3: TGTGCCACCCACGCGGGAGGCATAGATACGCAGTATTTT.

V and J are TRBV12-2 and TRBJ2-7. TRBV12-2 is noted as a pseudogene. The CDR3 length is 15 residues. The CDR3 nucleotides read TGTGCAAGTCGCTTATTTACGACGGCGACCTACGAGCAGTACTTC. Translated: CASRLFTTATYEQYF.